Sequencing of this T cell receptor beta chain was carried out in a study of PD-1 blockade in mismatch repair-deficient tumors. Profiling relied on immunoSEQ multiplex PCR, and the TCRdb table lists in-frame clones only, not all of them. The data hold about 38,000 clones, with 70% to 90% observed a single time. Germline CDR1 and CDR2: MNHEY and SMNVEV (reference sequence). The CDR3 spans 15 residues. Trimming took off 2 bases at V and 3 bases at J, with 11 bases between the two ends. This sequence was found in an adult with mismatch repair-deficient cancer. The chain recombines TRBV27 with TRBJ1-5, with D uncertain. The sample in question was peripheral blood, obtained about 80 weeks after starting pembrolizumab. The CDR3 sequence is CASSLRGQPNQPQHF. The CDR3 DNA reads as TGTGCCAGCAGTTTACGCGGGCAGCCCAATCAGCCCCAGCATTTT.